Below are 9 T cell receptor beta chains sequenced from a single sample in a study of T cell repertoires in cytomegalovirus infection. Each CDR3 protein gets one entry after TCRdb re-called the reads with MiXCR. The data hold hundreds of thousands of distinct CDR3 sequences, with approximately 29% observed a single time. These TCRs' antigens remain unknown. Sequenced here: cultured CD8+ T cells from PBMCs, sampled from culture after CMV antigen stimulation. These receptors came from a human donor in good health (CMV status not recorded). Some clones in this sample may be carry-over from other donors' samples.

This clonotype was observed once. This chain connects TRBV7-9 to TRBJ1-1; D uncertain. With 6 bases removed from V and 1 base from J, the gap between germline ends came to 6 bases. The CDR3 is made up of 12 amino acids. In germline, CDR1 is SEHNR, CDR2 FQNEAQ (reference sequence). The CDR3 loop is CASRPTNTEAFF. In DNA, the CDR3 is TGTGCCAGCAGGCCCACGAACACTGAAGCTTTCTTT.

The chain is built from TRBV6-5 and TRBJ2-3; maybe TRBD2 (5 bases). Trimming removed 5 bases at V and 1 base at J, with 16 bases between. The CDR3 has 16 amino acids. Germline V gene data show CDR1 as MNHEY and CDR2 as SVGAGI. CDR3 region: CASSIRGSVGTDTQYF. The CDR3 coding sequence is TGTGCCAGCAGTATTCGGGGATCCGTAGGCACAGATACGCAGTATTTT.

CDR3 sequence: CASEAVRRGDGELFF. The CDR3 DNA is TGTGCCAGCGAAGCAGTCCGAAGGGGGGACGGGGAGCTGTTTTTT. The rearrangement uses TRBV6-1 and TRBJ2-2; D tentatively reads TRBD1 or TRBD2 (6 bases each). Germline CDR1 and CDR2: MNHNS and SASEGT. Trimming took off 8 bases at V and 7 bases at J, with 20 bases between the two ends. The CDR3 covers 15 residues.

The rearrangement joins TRBV11-1 to TRBJ2-5; perhaps D is TRBD1 or TRBD2 (5 bases each). V was shortened by 1 base and J by 2 bases, with 11 bases between the two germline ends. The CDR3 is 15 residues long. Germline V CDR1 and CDR2: SGHAT, FQDESV (reference sequence). The CDR3 DNA sequence: TGTGCCAGCAGCTTAGTAGGGGACCGGCAAGAGACCCAGTACTTC. Protein sequence: CASSLVGDRQETQYF.

About this clonotype itself: An end of the junction differs from the germline gene, which may be a read error. The chain employs TRBV24-1 and TRBJ2-6; D may be TRBD1 (6 bases). In germline, CDR1 is KGHDR, CDR2 SFDVKD. This CDR3 is 18 amino acids long. CDR3 coding DNA: TGTGCCACCAGTGAGAGGGACACTTACCGCTCTTGGGCCAACGTCCTGACTTTC. The encoded protein is CATSERDTYRSWANVLTF.

There are many counts of this clonotype. This chain joins TRBV12-3 or TRBV12-4 and TRBJ1-1; D might be TRBD1 (6 bases). Between the trimmed V and J ends, which lost 7 bases and 1 base, there was a span of 13 bases. This CDR3 comprises 14 residues. CDR3: CASTPPGENTEAFF. In nucleotides, the CDR3 is TGTGCCAGCACCCCCCCAGGGGAGAACACTGAAGCTTTCTTT.

In its sample, this clonotype was seen a few times. V and J are TRBV11-2 and TRBJ2-7; 9 nucleotides line up with TRBD1. V lost 4 bases to trimming and J lost 6 bases; unmatched junction nucleotides: 7. Germline CDR1 is SGHAT and CDR2 is FQNNGV. This CDR3 has 14 residues. The CDR3 reads CASSSGTGLPEQYV. The CDR3 DNA reads as TGTGCCAGCAGCTCCGGGACAGGGCTCCCCGAGCAGTACGTC.

This sequence joins TRBV12-3 or TRBV12-4 and TRBJ2-5; D remains unclear. This CDR3 is 13 amino acids long. V was cut by 3 bases and J by 0 bases, with 5 bases left in between. The CDR3 reads CASSFPYQETQYF. As DNA, the CDR3 is TGTGCCAGCAGTTTCCCGTACCAAGAGACCCAGTACTTC.

The chain links TRBV12-3 or TRBV12-4 to TRBJ2-1; D possibly matches TRBD1 or TRBD2 (5 bases each). V lost 3 bases, J lost 5 bases, and 14 bases lay in between. The CDR3 has 15 residues. As DNA, the CDR3 is TGTGCCAGCAGTTTTTCGGGGCCCAATAACAATGAGCAGTTCTTC. It encodes CASSFSGPNNNEQFF.